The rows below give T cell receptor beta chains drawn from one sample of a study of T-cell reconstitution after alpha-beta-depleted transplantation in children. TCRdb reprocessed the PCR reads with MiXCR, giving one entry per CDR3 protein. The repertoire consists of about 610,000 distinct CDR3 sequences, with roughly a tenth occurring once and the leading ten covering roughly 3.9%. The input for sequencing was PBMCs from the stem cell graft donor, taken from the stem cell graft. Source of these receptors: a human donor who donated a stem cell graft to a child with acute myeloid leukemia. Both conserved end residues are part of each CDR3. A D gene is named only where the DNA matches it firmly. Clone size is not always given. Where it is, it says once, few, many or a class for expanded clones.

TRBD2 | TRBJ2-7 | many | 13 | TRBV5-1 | CASSSSLAVMQYF | TGCGCCAGCAGCTCGAGCCTAGCGGTAATGCAGTACTTC
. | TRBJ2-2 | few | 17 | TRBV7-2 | CASSLAPGLRNTGELFF | TGTGCCAGCAGCTTAGCGCCGGGACTTCGGAACACCGGGGAGCTGTTTTTT
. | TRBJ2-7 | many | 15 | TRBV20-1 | CSGSGRGDLADEQYF | TGCAGTGGTTCGGGTCGAGGGGACCTTGCGGACGAGCAGTACTTC
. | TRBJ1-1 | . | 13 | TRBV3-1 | CASSGDGNTEAFF | TGTGCCAGCAGTGGAGACGGGAACACTGAAGCTTTCTTT
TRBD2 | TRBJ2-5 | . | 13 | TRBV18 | CASSPLASGTQYF | TGTGCCAGCTCACCGCTAGCTAGCGGGACCCAGTACTTC
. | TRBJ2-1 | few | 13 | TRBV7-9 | CASSLNLGYRQFF | TGTGCCAGCAGCTTAAATTTGGGCTATCGGCAGTTCTTC
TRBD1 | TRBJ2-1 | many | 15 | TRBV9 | CASSVGQGHYNEQFF | TGTGCCAGCAGCGTAGGACAGGGGCACTACAATGAGCAGTTCTTC
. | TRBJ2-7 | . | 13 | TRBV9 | CASSVGEAYEQYF | TGTGCCAGCAGCGTAGGAGAAGCCTACGAGCAGTACTTC
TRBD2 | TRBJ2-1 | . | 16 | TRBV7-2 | CASSLERTSGSYEQFF | TGTGCCAGCAGCTTAGAGAGGACTAGCGGGAGCTATGAGCAGTTCTTC
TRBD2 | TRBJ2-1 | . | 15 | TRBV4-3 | CASSQRAGGPYEQFF | TGCGCCAGCAGCCAGAGAGCGGGAGGGCCCTATGAGCAGTTCTTC